Listed here are 8 T cell receptor beta chains from one sample, sequenced in a study of shared clonotypes between healthy human individuals. Measured with immunoSEQ multiplex PCR; TCRdb has only the in-frame clones, and not every one. The sample holds about 2 million clones; over 85% are singletons and the top ten take 0.13%. The sequencing sample was made of naive CD4+ T cells sorted from blood. The sample's subset: CD45RA+ positively selected. The receptors derive from a young man in good health.

CDR3 protein: CASSANPGQINQPQHF. For the CDR3, the DNA is TGTGCCAGCAGTGCCAATCCGGGACAGATAAATCAGCCCCAGCATTTT. The V and J genes are TRBV6-1 and TRBJ1-5; 7 bases align to TRBD1. The CDR3 loop spans 16 amino acids. V shed 4 bases, J shed 4 bases, and the junction held 10 bases outside the gene matches. Germline V lookup: CDR1 MNHNS, CDR2 SASEGT.

The chain carries TRBV2 and TRBJ2-3, with 7 positions matching TRBD1. This CDR3 is 15 amino acids long. V lost 4 bases and J lost 2; bases outside the gene matches: 6. In germline, CDR1 is SNHLY, CDR2 FYNNEI. The CDR3 spells CASSGGQTDTDTQYF. CDR3 DNA sequence: TGTGCCAGCAGTGGGGGACAGACAGACACAGATACGCAGTATTTT.

The chain has TRBV4-1 and TRBJ2-3; tentatively, D is TRBD2 (6 bases). Germline assignment: CDR1 MGHRA and CDR2 YSYEKL. The V gene lost 4 bases and the J gene lost 2 bases, with 10 bases spanning the gap. The CDR3 is 14 amino acids. CDR3 protein: CASSRLVVTDTQYF. As DNA, the CDR3 is TGCGCCAGCAGCCGACTAGTGGTCACAGATACGCAGTATTTT.

The chain links TRBV30 to TRBJ2-7, with D perhaps TRBD2 (5 bases). V lost 5 bases, J lost 3 bases, and 11 bases lay in between. CDR3 length equals 12 residues. Germline CDR1 reads GTSNPN; CDR2 reads SVGIG (reference sequence). The CDR3 bases are TGTGCCTGGGCTTATAGCGTCTACGAGCAGTACTTC. Residues: CAWAYSVYEQYF.

The V call is TRBV7-8, the J call TRBJ2-7; tentatively, D is TRBD1 (6 bases). Looked up from germline, CDR1 is SGHVS and CDR2 is FQNEAQ. There are 17 residues in the CDR3. The V and J ends lost 5 bases and 0 bases respectively, with 20 bases between them. CDR3 in DNA: TGTGCCAGCAGCCAAACCCTAAGTGGGGGCACCTCCTACGAGCAGTACTTC. As protein: CASSQTLSGGTSYEQYF.

The rearrangement links TRBV11-1 to TRBJ1-1; no definite D call. Per germline, CDR1 SGHAT and CDR2 FQDESV (reference sequence). This CDR3 comprises 13 residues. With 5 bases removed from V and 4 bases from J, the gap between germline ends came to 11 bases. This chain's CDR3 is CASSPLKGTEAFF. CDR3 DNA sequence: TGTGCCAGCAGCCCACTGAAAGGCACTGAAGCTTTCTTT.

This rearrangement joins TRBV10-3 to TRBJ2-2; 10 nucleotides agree with TRBD2. CDR3 size: 16 residues. The germline V gene encodes CDR1 ENHRY and CDR2 SYGVKD. The V and J ends lost 3 bases and 3 bases, in that order; junction bases with no gene match: 4. CDR3 sequence reads: CAISDPAGGHTGELFF. For the CDR3, the DNA is TGTGCCATCAGTGATCCAGCGGGGGGGCACACCGGGGAGCTGTTTTTT.

The rearrangement joins TRBV6-4 to TRBJ1-5; 9 nucleotides match TRBD1. Germline V lookup: CDR1 MRHNA, CDR2 SNTAGT. This CDR3 contains 18 residues. V dropped 4 bases and J dropped 7; count of bases not matched to a gene: 17. Here the CDR3 reads CASSGPSTLDRGGQPQHF. For the CDR3, the DNA is TGTGCCAGCAGTGGCCCCTCTACCCTCGACAGGGGGGGACAGCCCCAGCATTTT.